This paragraph covers one T cell receptor (beta chain) sequence. The antigen it binds to is not known. Base-call qualities are not available, and no considerably larger clone is one nucleotide away. The CDR3 runs 15 amino acids, cysteine and phenylalanine included. Only the CDR3 portion is preserved as DNA: 45 bases, with reading frame beginning at the first base. The CDR1 and CDR2 encoded by the germline V gene are SGHRS and YFSETQ. These data are taken from a study of OX40 agonist ivuxolimab in advanced cancers. About the study as a whole: Ivuxolimab was an agonistic, fully human IgG2 monoclonal antibody directed against OX40 (CD134), a costimulatory receptor. Peripheral TCRbeta sequencing was intended to test whether TCR sequence diversity was altered and clonal T-cell expansion was caused by ivuxolimab. Prior anti-PD-1, anti-PD-L1 or anti-CTLA-4 therapy was permitted, and checkpoint inhibitors had been received by roughly two fifths of dose-escalation patients. Of the approximately 53 patients in dose escalation, around 19 had hepatocellular carcinoma, some 15 had melanoma, 9 had renal cell carcinoma and 9 had head and neck cancer. Three dose-escalation patients achieved partial responses, one with hepatocellular carcinoma and two with cutaneous melanoma. Intravenous ivuxolimab was administered to patients every 2 weeks at six dose levels: 0.01, 0.1, 0.3, 1.5, 3 and 10 mg/kg. The paper reports the monotherapy dose-escalation portion (N = 52 patients) of the phase I ivuxolimab trial. In the dose-escalation cohort, nearly 85% of patients were male, and the mean age was around 65 years with a range of roughly 20 to 80.

On the study overall, not on this receptor specifically: Antigen specificity was not determined for the clonally expanded peripheral T cells. Low levels of normalized T-cell clonal expansion were also shown by some nonresponding patients. At doses of 0.1 to 3.0 mg/kg, clonal expansion of both CD4+ and CD8+ blood T cells was observed from baseline to week 6. After ivuxolimab, more expanded clones were found on average in CD8+ T cells than in CD4+ T cells. In partial responders in the 0.1-3.0 mg/kg groups, normalized peripheral clonal expansion was found to be among the lowest, especially among CD8+ T cells.

For sequencing of the TCRbeta CDR3 region, genomic DNA was extracted from the sorted cells. TCRbeta CDR3 regions were sequenced using the immunoSEQ Assay. What TCRdb holds here is the immuneACCESS table cut down to in-frame rearrangements. Part of the clones is not present; checked against another copy, under half of the missing clones reflect an unresolved V gene, and the others are unexplained. This sample is represented by tens of thousands of clones; approximately 86% of them were singletons. The top ten hold approximately 0.71% of the sample. The trial excluded patients who had a history of autoimmune disease or were on systemic immunosuppression. Peripheral blood for TCR sequencing was drawn from every dose cohort at baseline, at cycle 4 day 1 and at cycle 7 day 1. The samples were drawn from a first-in-human, open-label, multicenter phase I dose-escalation trial of ivuxolimab. Adults with locally advanced or metastatic head and neck squamous cell, hepatocellular, melanoma or renal cell carcinoma were enrolled in the trial. Before TCR sequencing, CD4+ and CD8+ T cells were separately sorted from peripheral blood.

The receptor was isolated from an adult with an advanced solid tumor such as melanoma, head and neck, liver or kidney cancer. Recombination linked TRBV5-1 to TRBJ2-5, and 9 junction bases match TRBD1. The closer fit of TRBJ2-7 to the DNA end suggests the J call may be wrong. Sequencing used CD4+ or CD8+ T cells sorted from blood, obtained in a trial of the OX40 agonist ivuxolimab. Here the CDR3 is given as CASSHPTGGLYEQYF. DNA sequence: TGCGCCAGCAGCCACCCAACAGGGGGCCTCTACGAGCAGTACTTC.